The 15 T cell receptor beta chains in this list originate from one sample, sequenced in a study of T cell changes during pregnancy in multiple sclerosis. Clones were read by immunoSEQ multiplex PCR, and TCRdb kept only the in-frame ones, dropping some. This sample carries about 100,000 clones, about 90% of them seen once, and the ten largest clones take more than 1.5%. This specimen consisted of peripheral blood, obtained after pregnancy. The receptors were sampled from a female donor with multiple sclerosis, enrolled in a pregnancy study.

This CDR3 is CASSLSRNEKLFF. The CDR3 coding sequence is TGCGCCAGCAGCTTGAGTCGGAATGAAAAACTGTTTTTT. The chain recombines TRBV5-1 with TRBJ1-4; D unresolved. This CDR3 has 13 residues. Trimming left V 1 base short and J 5 bases short, with 6 bases between. CDR1 is SGHRS, CDR2 YFSETQ, per germline. Full variable domain (outside the CDR3, taken from reference TRBV5-1 and TRBJ1-4): KAGVTQTPRYLIKTRGQQVTLSCSPISGHRSVSWYQQTPGQGLQFLFEYFSETQRNKGNFPGRFSGRQFSNSRSEMNVSTLELGDSALYLCASSLSRNEKLFFGSGTQLSVL.

The chain couples TRBV6-5 to TRBJ2-2; D is undetermined. This CDR3 contains 12 residues. Germline CDR1 and CDR2: MNHEY and SVGAGI. V was trimmed by 6 bases and J by 1 base, leaving 3 bases between them. The CDR3: CASSLNTGELFF. DNA for the CDR3: TGTGCCAGCAGCCTGAACACCGGGGAGCTGTTTTTT.

The chain joins TRBV19 to TRBJ2-3; 11 bases are shared with TRBD2. Germline values: CDR1 LNHDA, CDR2 SQIVND (reference sequence). J was trimmed by 3 bases and V by 5 bases; bases with no gene match: 10. The CDR3 is 17 amino acids. CDR3 nucleotide sequence: TGTGCCAGTAGTTGGGGAATTAGCGGGGGGGGTACAGATACGCAGTATTTT. Protein: CASSWGISGGGTDTQYF. Complete variable domain (other parts from reference TRBV19 and TRBJ2-3): DGGITQSPKYLFRKEGQNVTLSCEQNLNHDAMYWYRQDPGQGLRLIYYSQIVNDFQKGDIAEGYSVSREKKESFPLTVTSAQKNPTAFYLCASSWGISGGGTDTQYFGPGTRLTVL.

This rearrangement joins TRBV7-3 to TRBJ2-6; 8 bases agree with TRBD2. The CDR3 covers 19 residues. CDR1 SGHTA and CDR2 FQGTGA come from the germline V gene. Trimming at V came to 4 bases and at J to 4 bases, leaving 15 bases not matched to a gene. CDR3 in DNA: TGTGCCAGCAGCTATCGTGCTAGCGGGTATCCATCAGGGGCCAACGTCCTGACTTTC. Protein: CASSYRASGYPSGANVLTF.

The genes are TRBV12-5 and TRBJ2-1; D not certain. Trimming pared 0 bases from V and 8 bases from J, leaving 5 bases between. The germline CDR1 and CDR2 sequences are LGHNT and FRNRAP. The CDR3 sequence is 12 residues long. CDR3 loop: CASGLVIDEQFF. In DNA, the CDR3 is TGTGCTAGTGGTTTGGTAATAGATGAGCAGTTCTTC.

This clone was counted a single time. The V and J genes are TRBV4-1 and TRBJ2-1; 7 bases map to TRBD2. From germline, CDR1 is MGHRA and CDR2 YSYEKL. The CDR3 has 17 amino acids. The ends lost 4 bases at V and 8 bases at J; junction bases unmatched: 17. The CDR3 bases are TGCGCCAGCAGCCGGGGGGAGTCAGGTTGGGAGGGCGATGAGCAGTTCTTC. The encoded protein is CASSRGESGWEGDEQFF.

The chain links TRBV7-3 to TRBJ2-3; D remains ambiguous. The CDR3 is 13 residues long. V lost 5 bases and J 0 bases, leaving 6 bases between the germline ends. CDR1 is SGHTA and CDR2 is FQGTGA in the germline V gene. This chain's CDR3 is CASSSSSTDTQYF. In nucleotides, the CDR3 is TGTGCCAGCAGCAGCTCCAGCACAGATACGCAGTATTTT.

The chain combines TRBV29-1 with TRBJ2-3, with 7 bases fitting TRBD2. The CDR3 has 16 residues. Losses at the gene ends were 6 bases for V and 4 bases for J; bases not matched to a gene: 16. The germline V gene has CDR1 SQVTM and CDR2 ANQGSEA. In DNA form, the CDR3 reads TGCAGCGTCGCACCGAACAGGCAGGCGGGGGCAGATACGCAGTATTTT. The encoded protein is CSVAPNRQAGADTQYF.

The gene calls are TRBV4-3 and TRBJ1-2; possibly TRBD1 for D (5 bases). Germline assignment: CDR1 LGHNA and CDR2 YSLEER. CDR3 length: 14 amino acids. The V and J ends lost 0 bases and 7 bases respectively, with 12 bases between them. The CDR3 DNA reads TGCGCCAGCAGCCAAGATCGGGGGGTCGGTGGCTACACCTTC. It encodes CASSQDRGVGGYTF.

Comments on this clone: The sample contains more than one DNA sequence encoding this CDR3. The chain links TRBV7-9 to TRBJ1-3; the D is unclear. The CDR3 loop spans 13 amino acids. V dropped 2 bases and J dropped 7 bases, with 9 bases sitting between them. The germline CDR1 and CDR2 sequences are SEHNR and FQNEAQ (reference sequence). The CDR3 sequence: CASSLSSGNTIYF. The CDR3 coding sequence is TGTGCCAGCAGCTTATCCTCAGGCAACACCATATATTTT.

The J gene is TRBJ1-5, the V gene TRBV21-1; the D call in the table, TRBD1, was not verified against the DNA. TRBV21-1 is described as a pseudogene. The CDR3 extends over 14 amino acids. CDR3 coding DNA: TGTGCCAGGAGAGGGGGAAACCGCAATCAGCCCCAGCATTTT. Translated: CARRGGNRNQPQHF.

V gene TRBV27 combines with J gene TRBJ1-2, with D maybe TRBD1 (5 bases). The CDR3 length is 15 residues. The germline V and J ends were trimmed by 10 bases and 0 bases, with 18 bases remaining between them. Germline V gene data show CDR1 as MNHEY and CDR2 as SMNVEV (reference sequence). CDR3 sequence reads: CATSQRRGTNYGYTF. The CDR3 coding sequence is TGTGCCACCTCCCAGCGAAGGGGAACTAACTATGGCTACACCTTC.

This chain uses TRBV30 with TRBJ1-4; 7 bases match TRBD1. The CDR3 spans 13 residues. V trimming: 2 bases; J trimming: 8 bases; junction bases outside the gene matches: 5. Germline V gene lookup returns CDR1 GTSNPN and CDR2 SVGIG (reference sequence). The CDR3 loop reads CAWSRDSGEKLFF. CDR3 in DNA: TGTGCCTGGAGTAGGGACAGCGGAGAAAAACTGTTTTTT.

The chain employs TRBV28 and TRBJ1-5, with D possibly TRBD1 on 6 matching bases. The germline V gene has CDR1 MDHEN and CDR2 SYDVKM. The CDR3 extends over 15 amino acids. Deletions cut 6 bases from V and 3 bases from J, with 15 bases between. The CDR3 DNA follows: TGTGCCAGCAGAGTACAGGGTTTTGACAATCAGCCCCAGCATTTT. It yields the protein CASRVQGFDNQPQHF.

This chain connects TRBV9 to TRBJ1-2; D is unresolved. This CDR3 is built from 16 residues. V lost 4 bases and J 3 bases, leaving 19 bases between the germline ends. Per the germline V gene, CDR1 is SGDLS and CDR2 is YYNGEE. In DNA form, the CDR3 reads TGTGCCAGCAGCCCTCGTGTGGGAGAAAACTACTATGGCTACACCTTC. This sequence encodes CASSPRVGENYYGYTF. The complete variable domain, with remaining parts taken from reference TRBV9 and TRBJ1-2, reads DSGVTQTPKHLITATGQRVTLRCSPRSGDLSVYWYQQSLDQGLQFLIQYYNGEERAKGNILERFSAQQFPDLHSELNLSSLELGDSALYFCASSPRVGENYYGYTFGSGTRLTVV.